The 6 T cell receptor beta chains below were found in one sample sequenced in a study of T cell responses to AZD1222 COVID-19 vaccine. Libraries were prepared by immunoSEQ multiplex PCR; TCRdb keeps only in-frame clonotypes and omits some of them. The repertoire holds fewer than 85,000 clones, with about 88% as singletons. This specimen was peripheral blood, taken on day 0 of AZD1222 vaccination. These receptors all stem from an adult in good health.

This clone was counted between two and nine times. The V gene is TRBV20-1, the J gene TRBJ1-5; no reliable D call. This CDR3 is 14 amino acids long. Germline assignment: CDR1 DFQATT and CDR2 SNEGSKA (reference sequence). Trimming took off 3 bases at V and 4 bases at J, with 13 bases between the two ends. This CDR3 is CSASADFTNQPQHF. As DNA, the CDR3 is TGCAGTGCTAGTGCAGATTTCACAAATCAGCCCCAGCATTTT.

This clone was seen only once. The genes are TRBV27 and TRBJ1-2, with D tentatively TRBD1 (6 bases). This CDR3 has 13 residues. CDR1 MNHEY and CDR2 SMNVEV come from the germline V gene (reference sequence). Deletions cut 0 bases from V and 8 bases from J, with 10 bases between. The CDR3 loop reads CASSLSYRAGYTF. DNA of the CDR3: TGTGCCAGCAGTTTATCGTACAGGGCGGGCTACACCTTC.

This clone has a single count. CDR3 region: CASRRDRANTEAFF. In nucleotides, the CDR3 is TGTGCCAGCAGAAGGGACAGGGCGAACACTGAAGCTTTCTTT. This chain connects TRBV27 to TRBJ1-1, with TRBD1 matching over 9 bases. The CDR3 contains 14 residues. V lost 6 bases to trimming and J lost 1 base; unmatched junction nucleotides: 3. From germline, CDR1 is MNHEY and CDR2 SMNVEV (reference sequence).

The rearrangement uses TRBV11-3 and TRBJ2-7, with D possibly being TRBD1 (6 bases). This CDR3 spans 14 amino acids. Germline assignment: CDR1 SGHNT and CDR2 YENEEA. Trimming pared 0 bases from V and 2 bases from J, leaving 8 bases between. DNA of the CDR3: TGTGCCAGCAGCTTAGAACAGGGAACCTACGAGCAGTACTTC. Its translation is CASSLEQGTYEQYF.

This chain links TRBV27 with TRBJ1-1; D call uncertain. V was cut by 4 bases and J by 0 bases, with 3 bases left in between. This CDR3 is 12 amino acids long. The germline V gene has CDR1 MNHEY and CDR2 SMNVEV (reference sequence). The CDR3 DNA is TGTGCCAGCAGTTCTATGAACACTGAAGCTTTCTTT. Translating it yields CASSSMNTEAFF.

The chain is built from TRBV3-1 (or the pseudogene TRBV3-2) and TRBJ1-5; D unclear. Germline assignment: CDR1 LGHDT and CDR2 YNNKEL (reference sequence). The germline V and J ends were trimmed by 1 base and 5 bases, with 9 bases remaining between them. The CDR3 runs 14 residues. As DNA, the CDR3 is TGTGCCAGCAGCCAAGCGTCGGTCGATCAGCCCCAGCATTTT. This translates into CASSQASVDQPQHF.